This entry concerns a single T cell receptor beta chain. This clonotype appeared many times. Its antigen is not yet known. Base quality data are lacking; no much larger clone is found one base away. The library relied on multiplex PCR. This sample was sequenced with an Illumina HiSeq 4000. TCR beta libraries were built with iRepertoire HTBI primers and Arm-PCR amplification of CDR3 regions. Before sequencing, the PCR products went through gel purification. The study's own analysis went as follows. Gene usage analysis of CDR3 amino acid clonotypes used the roughly 62 TRBV and about 14 TRBJ segments found across samples. COPE and FqMerger were used to merge filtered high-quality paired reads into contigs. Contigs were aligned with BLAST to IMGT TRBV, TRBD and TRBJ reference genes, and CDR3 was defined per IMGT. Highly expanded clones were defined as clonotypes with a frequency above 0.1%. Shannon entropy served as the measure of repertoire diversity, while the Gini coefficient captured V-J evenness. Public clonotypes were defined as clonotypes shared by more than one individual. TCRdb passed the public sequencing reads through fastp at Q25 and MiXCR, retaining productive beta sequences. Rows are combined by CDR3 protein, so each entry shows the most common genes and DNA. These V and J calls originate from TCRdb's pipeline instead of the authors' own analysis. This sample holds about 400,000 distinct CDR3 sequences; roughly a sixth were observed only once. The top ten clones comprise 22% of the sample.

The germline ends are 14 bases apart after V is trimmed by 0 bases and J by 6 bases. CDR1 and CDR2 (SGHRS, YFSETQ) derive from the germline V gene. There are 15 amino acids in the CDR3, from cysteine to phenylalanine inclusive. The retained sequence is limited to the CDR3, 45 bases, with the frame set at the first base. What the time point label conveys for this sample: newly diagnosed GD, antithyroid drugs for less than 3 months. RNA was extracted from PBMCs in TRIzol for both TCR sequencing and RNA sequencing. Graves' disease was diagnosed according to American Thyroid Association guidelines. Recruitment of patients was carried out at an endocrinology department in Xi'an, China. Each patient gave roughly 10 milliliters of peripheral blood, collected in an EDTA anticoagulant tube. Ficoll Paque Plus density gradient separation was used to isolate PBMCs, and no further T cell sorting was performed. An Agilent 2100 Bioanalyzer and agarose gel were used to assess RNA quality, and a NanoDrop 2000 was used to measure RNA concentration.

These data are taken from a study of regulatory T cells in long-lasting Graves disease (dated by TCRdb to about 2021). About the full investigation: Patients with newly diagnosed Graves' disease had been on antithyroid drugs for under 3 months. Persistent Graves' disease patients were compared with newly diagnosed Graves' disease patients by peripheral blood TCR sequencing and RNA sequencing. The study was registered as a clinical trial and conducted in China. A total of roughly 33 samples were covered by TCR sequencing, comprising around 13 persistent and roughly 20 newly diagnosed Graves' disease patients. Summary of the overall study and its limitations: Only the TCR beta chain was sequenced and analyzed. More public clonotypes were shared among persistent patients (roughly 2,900) than among newly diagnosed patients (roughly 960). TRBV28, TRBJ1-2 and TRBJ2-5 were preferentially used in persistent disease, while TRBV20-1 and TRBJ2-1 were favored in newly diagnosed disease. Compared with newly diagnosed patients, patients with persistent Graves' disease had lower TCR Shannon entropy and fewer highly expanded clones, which suggests clonal expansion. Peripheral blood alone was examined, since thyroid tissue, which constituted the primary lesion, could not be accessed. The small sample size was acknowledged by the authors as a limitation that may reduce accuracy.

The specimen comprised peripheral blood mononuclear cells (PBMCs), sampled at new diagnosis, from a patient treated with antithyroid drugs. The TCR was taken from a female donor with Graves disease. The V gene is TRBV5-1 and the J gene is TRBJ2-3, with TRBD2 as a weak D call on 6 bases. Here the CDR3 is given as CASSLAKGGVDTQYF. The bases are TGCGCCAGCAGCTTGGCCAAGGGAGGTGTGGATACGCAGTATTTT.